The sequence of this T cell receptor (beta chain) was determined in a study of blood T cell repertoires in COVID-19. This clone was counted between two and nine times. Repertoires were generated with immunoSEQ multiplex PCR, while TCRdb's copy carries only in-frame clones and drops some. The sample holds under 300,000 clones, about nine tenths seen once. This CDR3 has 15 amino acids. Trimming pared 0 bases from V and 8 bases from J, leaving 12 bases between. Germline V gives CDR1 SGHRS, CDR2 YFSETQ. Material for sequencing was peripheral blood. This receptor was identified in a woman aged 25 to 39 with active or convalescent COVID-19. The rearrangement links TRBV5-1 to TRBJ1-6; no firm D call. CDR3 sequence (DNA): TGCGCCAGCAGCTTGGCCCTCGGTGTAGATTCACCCCTCCACTTT. Translation: CASSLALGVDSPLHF.